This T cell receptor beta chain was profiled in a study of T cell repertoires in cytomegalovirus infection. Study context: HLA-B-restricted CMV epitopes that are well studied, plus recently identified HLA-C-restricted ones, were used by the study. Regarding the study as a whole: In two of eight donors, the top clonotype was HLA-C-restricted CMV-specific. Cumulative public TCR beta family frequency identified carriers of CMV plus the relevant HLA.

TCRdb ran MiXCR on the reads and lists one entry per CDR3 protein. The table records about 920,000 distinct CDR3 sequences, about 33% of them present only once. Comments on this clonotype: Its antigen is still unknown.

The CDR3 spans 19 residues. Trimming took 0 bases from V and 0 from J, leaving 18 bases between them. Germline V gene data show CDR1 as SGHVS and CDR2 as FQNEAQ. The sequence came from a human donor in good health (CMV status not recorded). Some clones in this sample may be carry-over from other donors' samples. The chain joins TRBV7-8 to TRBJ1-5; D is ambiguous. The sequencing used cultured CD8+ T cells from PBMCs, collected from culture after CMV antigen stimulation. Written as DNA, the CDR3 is TGTGCCAGCAGCTTAGCGCGGGAGAGGGCGAGGGATAGCAATCAGCCCCAGCATTTT. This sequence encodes CASSLARERARDSNQPQHF. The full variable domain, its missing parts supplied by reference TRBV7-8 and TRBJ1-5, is GAGVSQSPRYKVAKRGQDVALRCDPISGHVSLFWYQQALGQGPEFLTYFQNEAQLDKSGLPSDRFFAERPEGSVSTLKIQRTQQEDSAVYLCASSLARERARDSNQPQHFGDGTRLSIL.